What follows are 16 T cell receptor beta chains derived from one specimen sequenced in a study of T cell responses to AZD1222 COVID-19 vaccine. Measured with immunoSEQ multiplex PCR; TCRdb has only the in-frame clones, and not every one. The sample holds roughly 120,000 clones, about 90% seen once. The specimen was peripheral blood, collected 28 days after the second AZD1222 dose. All receptors come from an adult who received the AZD1222 COVID-19 vaccine.

V is TRBV7-2 and J is TRBJ2-2, with 8 bases aligning to TRBD1. Looked up from germline, CDR1 is SGHTA and CDR2 is FQGNSA. The CDR3 totals 16 residues. V was clipped by 6 bases and J by 0 bases; unmatched bases: 6. The CDR3, as DNA: TGTGCCAGCAGGAGCGCAGGGGGCGCGAACACCGGGGAGCTGTTTTTT. It codes for CASRSAGGANTGELFF.

This chain uses TRBV6-5 with TRBJ1-3; D perhaps matches TRBD1 (5 bases). There are 14 residues in the CDR3. Germline CDR1 and CDR2: MNHEY and SVGAGI. Trimming took off 6 bases at V and 0 bases at J, with 9 bases between the two ends. CDR3 DNA: TGTGCCAGCAGCGTAACAGGCTCTGGAAACACCATATATTTT. It encodes CASSVTGSGNTIYF.

This chain joins TRBV6-5 and TRBJ1-1, with D hard to call. The CDR3 runs 14 residues. The V end lost 2 bases, the J end lost 4 bases, and 11 bases lay between the germline ends. Per germline, CDR1 MNHEY and CDR2 SVGAGI. The CDR3 region is CASSYGPGSTEAFF. As DNA, the CDR3 is TGTGCCAGCAGTTACGGCCCGGGAAGCACTGAAGCTTTCTTT.

The chain employs TRBV27 and TRBJ2-7, with 9 bases that match TRBD1. CDR3 length: 15 residues. CDR1 and CDR2 from the germline V gene are MNHEY and SMNVEV (reference sequence). The junction had 8 bases not matched to a gene; V was cut back by 2 bases and J by 6 bases. CDR3 protein: CASSLLRDRVFEQYF. Written as DNA, the CDR3 is TGTGCCAGCAGTTTACTAAGGGACAGGGTGTTCGAGCAGTACTTC.

This chain links TRBV12-3 or TRBV12-4 with TRBJ1-2; D unclear. The V end was cut by 2 bases, the J end by 7 bases, with 11 bases between. The CDR3 sequence is 13 residues long. The CDR3 DNA reads as TGTGCCAGCAGTTTAAATGGTGGGTCTGGCTACACCTTC. Amino acid sequence: CASSLNGGSGYTF.

The J gene is TRBJ2-7, the V gene TRBV19, with D possibly being TRBD2 (6 bases). CDR1 LNHDA and CDR2 SQIVND come from the germline V gene (reference sequence). The V and J ends lost 0 bases and 5 bases respectively, with 17 bases between them. The length of the CDR3 is 16 residues. The DNA for the CDR3 is TGTGCCAGTAGTATAGATTTTGACGGGAGCCCTAACGAGCAGTACTTC. It translates to CASSIDFDGSPNEQYF.

V gene TRBV24-1 combines with J gene TRBJ2-3; D might be TRBD1 (6 bases). Germline assignment: CDR1 KGHDR and CDR2 SFDVKD. The CDR3 consists of 14 residues. Trimming removed 5 bases from V and 5 bases from J, with 13 bases in between. The CDR3 bases are TGTGCCACCAGTGCGGGCAGGGGAAAAGATACGCAGTATTTT. Translating gives CATSAGRGKDTQYF.

The chain is built from TRBV4-1 and TRBJ1-1; D gene unclear. With 4 bases removed from V and 5 bases from J, the gap between germline ends came to 14 bases. The length of the CDR3 is 14 residues. CDR1 and CDR2 (germline): MGHRA, YSYEKL. The CDR3 is CASSPTGPSTEAFF. CDR3 DNA: TGCGCCAGCAGCCCGACGGGCCCCTCGACTGAAGCTTTCTTT.

J is TRBJ1-5 and V is TRBV5-6, with 8 bases lining up with TRBD1. The V and J ends lost 2 bases and 6 bases, in that order; junction bases with no gene match: 10. Germline V gene lookup returns CDR1 SGHDT and CDR2 YYEEEE. CDR3 length: 16 residues. The CDR3 DNA sequence: TGTGCCAGCAGCTTCGGGGACAGGAATAAACGTCAGCCCCAGCATTTT. Encoded protein: CASSFGDRNKRQPQHF.

In DNA, the CDR3 is TGTGCCAGCAGCCAGCTAGCGGGAGTGGGCACAGATACGCAGTATTTT. The encoded protein is CASSQLAGVGTDTQYF. The chain carries TRBV4-2 and TRBJ2-3; 10 bases map to TRBD2. CDR1 is LGHNA, CDR2 YNFKEQ, per germline. Unmatched junction bases numbered 4, after V lost 3 bases and J lost 1 base. The length of the CDR3 is 16 residues.

DNA for the CDR3: TGTGCCAGCAGCAACTTTATAAATCCGCTGAACACTGAAGCTTTCTTT. It codes for CASSNFINPLNTEAFF. This chain joins TRBV5-6 and TRBJ1-1; D gene unclear. Trimming left V 4 bases short and J 0 bases short, with 16 bases between. Per the germline V gene, CDR1 is SGHDT and CDR2 is YYEEEE. The CDR3 spans 16 residues.

This chain joins TRBV10-3 and TRBJ1-3; the D is unclear. The CDR3 covers 15 residues. V lost 3 bases and J 0 bases, leaving 9 bases between the germline ends. The germline V gene has CDR1 ENHRY and CDR2 SYGVKD. The CDR3 region has the DNA TGTGCCATCAGTGACAGACGTTTCTCTGGAAACACCATATATTTT. It encodes CAISDRRFSGNTIYF.

The gene calls are TRBV29-1 and TRBJ2-7, with TRBD1 matching over 7 bases. This CDR3 has 12 residues. Germline values: CDR1 SQVTM, CDR2 ANQGSEA. V was clipped by 7 bases and J by 2 bases; unmatched bases: 5. For the CDR3, the DNA is TGCAGCGGAGGGGACAGCCCCTACGAGCAGTACTTC. The encoded protein is CSGGDSPYEQYF.

The chain joins TRBV29-1 to TRBJ1-2; D call uncertain. This CDR3 region has 13 residues. The germline gives CDR1 SQVTM, CDR2 ANQGSEA. With 4 bases removed from V and 4 bases from J, the gap between germline ends came to 13 bases. CDR3 amino acids: CSVAIRATYGYTF. The CDR3 DNA is TGCAGCGTTGCGATCCGGGCCACCTATGGCTACACCTTC.

The chain has TRBV29-1 and TRBJ1-3, with no clear D. CDR1 is SQVTM, CDR2 ANQGSEA, per germline. The CDR3 has 13 residues. V shed 7 bases and J shed 6 bases, with 16 bases lying between them. The CDR3 nucleotides are TGCAGCGCCGGATTTAGTTTCGCAAACACCATATATTTT. This translates into CSAGFSFANTIYF.

This chain uses TRBV2 with TRBJ2-7; D is unclear. Trimming removed 8 bases at V and 10 bases at J, with 6 bases between. CDR1 SNHLY and CDR2 FYNNEI come from the germline V gene. This CDR3 is built from 8 residues. This CDR3 reads CASDGQYF. CDR3 nucleotide sequence: TGTGCCAGCGACGGACAGTACTTC.